Listed here are 20 T cell receptor beta chains from one sample, sequenced in a study of cytomegalovirus exposure and HLA in healthy donors. The study ran its PCR with 60 Vbeta and 13 Jbeta primers. Libraries were prepared by immunoSEQ multiplex PCR; TCRdb keeps only in-frame clonotypes and omits some of them. The table has about 110,000 clones, about 90% seen once; the top ten hold more than 1.5%. Sequenced input: PBMCs. Receptors were obtained from a middle-aged man in good health and CMV-seronegative.

The DNA of the CDR3 is TGTGCCTGGAGTGGAGTGAACACTGAAGCTTTCTTT. This codes for CAWSGVNTEAFF. The chain is built from TRBV30 and TRBJ1-1; D gene unclear. Looked up from germline, CDR1 is GTSNPN and CDR2 is SVGIG (reference sequence). The CDR3 consists of 12 residues. With 1 base removed from V and 0 bases from J, the gap between germline ends came to 3 bases.

The V gene is TRBV6-5, the J gene TRBJ2-7, with D possibly TRBD2 on 6 matching bases. The CDR3 runs 15 residues. The germline gives CDR1 MNHEY, CDR2 SVGAGI. V was trimmed by 2 bases and J by 4 bases, leaving 15 bases between them. The DNA for the CDR3 is TGTGCCAGCAGTTACGGAGGGAGTGGTGGGTACGAGCAGTACTTC. It encodes CASSYGGSGGYEQYF.

The J gene is TRBJ2-1, the V gene TRBV5-1; 9 bases are a match to TRBD2. CDR3 length equals 17 residues. CDR1 and CDR2 from the germline V gene are SGHRS and YFSETQ. Unmatched junction bases numbered 6, after V lost 2 bases and J lost 0 bases. CDR3 DNA sequence: TGCGCCAGCAGCTTAGGGCGGGGGGGGGACTCCTACAATGAGCAGTTCTTC. Translating gives CASSLGRGGDSYNEQFF.

The chain is built from TRBV15 and TRBJ2-1; a weak D match, TRBD2 (5 bases). V lost 0 bases to trimming and J lost 10 bases, with 10 bases between them. Per germline, CDR1 LNHNV and CDR2 YYDKDF (reference sequence). The CDR3 runs to 13 residues. Written as DNA, the CDR3 is TGTGCCACCAGCAGAGATCGGGGTAGCGAGCAGTTCTTC. It codes for CATSRDRGSEQFF.

V and J are TRBV7-9 and TRBJ1-2; TRBD1 agrees at 7 bases. V shed 8 bases and J 8 bases; nucleotides not matched to a gene: 14. Per germline, CDR1 SEHNR and CDR2 FQNEAQ (reference sequence). The CDR3 is 14 amino acids. CDR3 protein: CASAWGGQTGGYTF. The CDR3 region has the DNA TGTGCCAGCGCCTGGGGAGGTCAGACAGGGGGCTACACCTTC. Looking up the rest from reference TRBV7-9 and TRBJ1-2 gives the full variable domain: DTGVSQNPRHKITKRGQNVTFRCDPISEHNRLYWYRQTLGQGPEFLTYFQNEAQLEKSRLLSDRFSAERPKGSFSTLEIQRTEQGDSAMYLCASAWGGQTGGYTFGSGTRLTVV.

The chain recombines TRBV10-3 with TRBJ1-3; TRBD1 aligns across 9 bases. The CDR3 loop spans 15 amino acids. The germline V gene encodes CDR1 ENHRY and CDR2 SYGVKD. With V trimmed by 8 bases and J by 3 bases, 8 bases remained unmatched. CDR3 nucleotides: TGTGCCATCGGGGAGGGACAGGGCCGTGGAAACACCATATATTTT. Translation gives CAIGEGQGRGNTIYF.

The rearrangement uses TRBV25-1 and TRBJ2-5, with D maybe TRBD1 (6 bases). There are 15 residues in the CDR3. Germline V gene data show CDR1 as MGHDK and CDR2 as SYGVNS. V lost 5 bases, J lost 2 bases, and 15 bases lay in between. DNA for the CDR3: TGTGCCAGCAGTTATAGGGCGGACAGTCAAGAGACCCAGTACTTC. Residues: CASSYRADSQETQYF. Complete variable domain (other parts from reference TRBV25-1 and TRBJ2-5): EADIYQTPRYLVIGTGKKITLECSQTMGHDKMYWYQQDPGMELHLIHYSYGVNSTEKGDLSSESTVSRIRTEHFPLTLESARPSHTSQYLCASSYRADSQETQYFGPGTRLLVL.

The gene calls are TRBV4-2 and TRBJ2-7; D call uncertain. Per germline, CDR1 LGHNA and CDR2 YNFKEQ. This CDR3 is 14 amino acids long. Trimming removed 0 bases from V and 3 bases from J, with 9 bases in between. This CDR3 reads CASSQDLTRYEQYF. The CDR3 DNA is TGTGCCAGCAGCCAAGATCTGACACGCTACGAGCAGTACTTC.

Worth noting for this clone: Given the absence of the conserved phenylalanine or tryptophan at the CDR3 end, a read error is likely. The J gene is TRBJ1-1, the V gene TRBV7-9; weak D call: TRBD1 (6 bases). Germline values: CDR1 SEHNR, CDR2 FQNEAQ (reference sequence). V lost 5 bases to trimming and J lost 3 bases, with 16 bases between them. The CDR3 is made up of 15 amino acids. Here the CDR3 DNA reads TGTGCCAGCAGCCAGACATCCCCAGGGGACACTGAAGCTTTCCTT. It specifies CASSQTSPGDTEAFL.

V usage is TRBV23-1 and J usage is TRBJ1-2, with 7 positions matching TRBD1. TRBV23-1 is sorted into the ORF group, with uncertain function. The CDR3 totals 17 residues. V lost 2 bases, J lost 8 bases, and 17 bases stayed unmatched. The CDR3 sequence is CASSQPILTGDVEGYTF. For the CDR3, the DNA is TGCGCCAGCAGTCAACCAATCCTCACAGGGGACGTGGAGGGCTACACCTTC.

A few counts support this clone. The chain uses TRBV5-4 and TRBJ1-5, with D hard to call. V lost 4 bases to trimming and J lost 6 bases, with 14 bases between them. This CDR3 comprises 14 residues. In germline, CDR1 is SGHNT, CDR2 YYREEE (reference sequence). The CDR3 protein is CASSLLGDSQPQHF. The CDR3 DNA is TGTGCCAGCAGCCTACTGGGAGATAGTCAGCCCCAGCATTTT.

This clone was seen just once. Compared with germline, one end of the junction differs, possibly owing to a read error. The chain has TRBV5-1 and TRBJ1-5; 8 bases agree with TRBD1. The CDR3 has 14 residues. Germline CDR1 reads SGHRS; CDR2 reads YFSETQ. DNA for the CDR3: TGCGCCAGCAGCATAGCAGGGGGCAACCAGCCCCAGCATTTT. Translating gives CASSIAGGNQPQHF. Complete variable domain (other parts from reference TRBV5-1 and TRBJ1-5): KAGVTQTPRYLIKTRGQQVTLSCSPISGHRSVSWYQQTPGQGLQFLFEYFSETQRNKGNFPGRFSGRQFSNSRSEMNVSTLELGDSALYLCASSIAGGNQPQHFGDGTRLSIL.

J is TRBJ2-3 and V is TRBV7-2; weak D call: TRBD2 (5 bases). From germline, CDR1 is SGHTA and CDR2 FQGNSA. Trimming left V 1 base short and J 0 bases short, with 8 bases between. The CDR3 loop spans 15 amino acids. The DNA of the CDR3 is TGTGCCAGCAGCTTAGGGCGGACTAGCACAGATACGCAGTATTTT. Translation: CASSLGRTSTDTQYF.

V gene TRBV5-5 combines with J gene TRBJ1-5; D gene uncertain. V gave up 0 bases and J gave up 8 bases, with 9 bases separating them. CDR3 length: 13 amino acids. Germline V gives CDR1 SGHKS, CDR2 YYEKEE (reference sequence). CDR3 coding DNA: TGTGCCAGCAGCTTGGTTGGCGGGAAGCCCCAGCATTTT. Encoded protein: CASSLVGGKPQHF.

The rearrangement uses TRBV6-5 and TRBJ1-1, with unresolved D. This CDR3 comprises 16 residues. The germline V gene encodes CDR1 MNHEY and CDR2 SVGAGI. V was cut by 4 bases and J by 1 base, with 16 bases left in between. CDR3 DNA sequence: TGTGCCAGCAGTTGGGCGATGGGTCAGAAGAACACTGAAGCTTTCTTT. It is translated as CASSWAMGQKNTEAFF.

The chain recombines TRBV5-6 with TRBJ1-1; maybe TRBD1 (5 bases). The CDR3 loop spans 14 amino acids. V was trimmed by 4 bases and J by 1 base, leaving 11 bases between them. CDR1 is SGHDT and CDR2 is YYEEEE in the germline V gene. The CDR3 region has the DNA TGTGCCAGCAGCCCCGGACACCCGAACACTGAAGCTTTCTTT. This translates into CASSPGHPNTEAFF. Drawing the rest from reference TRBV5-6 and TRBJ1-1, the complete variable domain is DAGVTQSPTHLIKTRGQQVTLRCSPKSGHDTVSWYQQALGQGPQFIFQYYEEEERQRGNFPDRFSGHQFPNYSSELNVNALLLGDSALYLCASSPGHPNTEAFFGQGTRLTVV.

The chain employs TRBV5-1 and TRBJ1-1, with a tentative D call TRBD1 (5 bases). This CDR3 spans 16 amino acids. Germline CDR1 reads SGHRS; CDR2 reads YFSETQ. V was clipped by 4 bases and J by 1 base, with 17 bases between them. CDR3 DNA: TGCGCCAGCAGCCCACGGGGGACGGCGAAGAACACTGAAGCTTTCTTT. Its translation: CASSPRGTAKNTEAFF.

The chain is built from TRBV15 and TRBJ1-5, with a tentative D call TRBD1 (5 bases). The ends were cut back, 8 bases at V and 6 bases at J, with 11 bases in the middle. Per the germline V gene, CDR1 is LNHNV and CDR2 is YYDKDF (reference sequence). The CDR3 extends over 12 amino acids. CDR3 DNA sequence: TGTGCCACCGGGGCAGTCGGTCAGCCCCAGCATTTT. Amino acids: CATGAVGQPQHF.

This rearrangement joins TRBV4-3 to TRBJ1-1; D unresolved. The CDR3 runs to 14 residues. V gave up 2 bases and J gave up 1 base, with 8 bases separating them. Germline V CDR1 and CDR2: LGHNA, YSLEER. The CDR3 DNA reads TGCGCCAGCAGCCAACGGGGTCCGAACACTGAAGCTTTCTTT. It yields the protein CASSQRGPNTEAFF.

The chain is built from TRBV30 and TRBJ1-2, with 7 bases fitting TRBD1. CDR1 GTSNPN and CDR2 SVGIG come from the germline V gene (reference sequence). V lost 0 bases and J lost 9; bases outside the gene matches: 16. This CDR3 spans 16 amino acids. The CDR3 is CAWSVKGLDRAGRYTF. CDR3 nucleotide sequence: TGTGCCTGGAGTGTAAAAGGACTTGACAGGGCTGGTCGCTACACCTTC.